The 3 T cell receptor beta chains listed next were all sequenced from one sample in a study of blood T cell repertoires in COVID-19. The table came from immunoSEQ multiplex PCR; TCRdb's copy has only in-frame clones and leaves some out. The sample yields 300,000 to 350,000 clones, 90% to 95% seen once. The specimen was peripheral blood. The receptors stem from a young woman who had recovered from COVID-19.

There are a few counts of this clone. The chain carries TRBV23-1 and TRBJ1-5; 8 nucleotides match TRBD1. TRBV23-1 has ORF status, its function being uncertain. V trimming: 2 bases; J trimming: 8 bases; junction bases outside the gene matches: 11. The CDR3 length is 16 residues. The CDR3 loop reads CASSQLPTGASKPQHF. DNA for the CDR3: TGCGCCAGCAGTCAACTTCCGACAGGGGCCTCCAAGCCCCAGCATTTT.

The chain recombines TRBV28 with TRBJ2-5; 8 bases line up with TRBD2. The CDR3 is 15 amino acids. Germline V CDR1 and CDR2: MDHEN, SYDVKM. The J segment lost 2 bases and the V segment lost 4 bases, leaving 6 bases of the junction unmatched. CDR3 sequence (DNA): TGTGCCAGCAGTTACCGCGGGAGGTGGCAAGAGACCCAGTACTTC. Translating it yields CASSYRGRWQETQYF.

This clone was detected many times. The chain employs TRBV6-4 and TRBJ1-2, with 7 bases identical to TRBD1. The length of the CDR3 is 15 residues. V shed 3 bases and J 4 bases; nucleotides not matched to a gene: 8. The germline gives CDR1 MRHNA, CDR2 SNTAGT. The DNA of the CDR3 is TGTGCCAGCAGTGAAGGACAGGCAGATCTCTATGGCTACACCTTC. This gives the protein CASSEGQADLYGYTF.